The clone carrying this T cell receptor (beta chain) was observed once. Its specificity is not known. V was trimmed by 3 bases and J by 1 base, leaving 11 bases between them. Looked up from germline, CDR1 is MNHNS and CDR2 is SASEGT. This CDR3 region has 15 residues. Assay used: immunoSEQ multiplex PCR; TCRdb lists only in-frame clones, some missing. The table has tens of thousands of clones, 70% to 90% seen once. This record comes from a study of OX40 agonist ivuxolimab in advanced cancers. Study details: Previous treatment with anti-PD-1, anti-PD-L1 or anti-CTLA-4 therapy was allowed; about 44% had received some.

Overall study findings and caveats: Relative to CD4+ cells, CD8+ T cells on average had more expanded clones. Both CD4+ and CD8+ T cell populations in blood had undergone clonal expansion by week 6 at 0.1 to 3.0 mg/kg.

V and J are TRBV6-1 and TRBJ2-3; D is undetermined. This receptor was taken from an adult with an advanced solid tumor such as melanoma, head and neck, liver or kidney cancer. Sequencing was performed on CD4+ or CD8+ T cells sorted from blood, taken in a trial of the OX40 agonist ivuxolimab. This CDR3 is CASSEARARTDTQYF. The CDR3 DNA sequence: TGTGCCAGCAGTGAGGCTAGGGCCCGCACAGATACGCAGTATTTT.